These 20 T cell receptor beta chains were all obtained from the same sample, sequenced in a study of cytomegalovirus exposure and HLA in healthy donors (dated by TCRdb to about 2017). Library preparation was by the immunoSEQ multiplex PCR assay. A mixture of 60 forward primers for TCR Vbeta segments and 13 reverse primers for TCR Jbeta segments was used in the multiplex PCR. The immuneACCESS repertoire file appears here via TCRdb, limited to in-frame rearrangements. These files lack a portion of the clones; in checked studies, under half of the deficit traces to unresolved V genes, and the cause of the others is not known. Within this sample are some 130,000 clones, with about 78% of them counted one time only. The ten largest account for approximately 1.5% of the sample. The sequencing sample was made of PBMCs. These receptors all stem from a female donor in good health and CMV-seronegative.

The chain combines TRBV6-6 with TRBJ1-2, with 7 positions matching TRBD1. Germline V gives CDR1 MNHNY, CDR2 SVGAGI (reference sequence). The junction had 7 bases not matched to a gene; V was cut back by 11 bases and J by 7 bases. This CDR3 has 11 amino acids. The CDR3 sequence is CAGHTGVGYTF. The CDR3 DNA is TGTGCCGGTCACACAGGGGTTGGCTACACCTTC.

V is TRBV2 and J is TRBJ1-4; 8 nucleotides align to TRBD1. The length of the CDR3 is 15 residues. The trim removed 5 bases at V and 6 bases at J, leaving 8 bases unmatched. Germline V gene sequence: CDR1 SNHLY, CDR2 FYNNEI. The CDR3, as DNA: TGTGCCAGCAGTCCCTTCGGACAGGGCTATGAAAAACTGTTTTTT. This gives the protein CASSPFGQGYEKLFF.

The chain uses TRBV10-1 and TRBJ2-7; D is uncertain. The CDR3 is 13 residues long. Germline loops: CDR1 WNHNN, CDR2 SYGVQD (reference sequence). Trimming stripped 1 base from V and 4 bases from J, with 8 bases between. For the CDR3, the DNA is TGCGCCAGCAGTGAGTTGGCAGGTTACGAGCAGTACTTC. It translates to CASSELAGYEQYF.

The chain has TRBV19 and TRBJ2-3; a possible D gene is TRBD2 (6 bases). The CDR3 spans 15 residues. The V gene lost 3 bases and the J gene lost 2 bases, with 12 bases spanning the gap. In germline, CDR1 is LNHDA, CDR2 SQIVND (reference sequence). Written as DNA, the CDR3 is TGTGCCAGTAGTATTTCGCGGGAACCCACAGATACGCAGTATTTT. Its translation is CASSISREPTDTQYF.

The V gene is TRBV29-1, the J gene TRBJ2-3, with TRBD2 matching 7 bases. Germline CDR1 reads SQVTM; CDR2 reads ANQGSEA. CDR3 size: 15 residues. V dropped 1 base and J dropped 0; count of bases not matched to a gene: 4. The CDR3 is CSVEGGSGSTDTQYF. CDR3 DNA sequence: TGCAGCGTTGAAGGGGGTAGCGGGAGCACAGATACGCAGTATTTT.

The rearrangement joins TRBV27 to TRBJ2-2; TRBD2 matches 7 bases. This CDR3 has 17 amino acids. Losses at the gene ends were 3 bases for V and 1 base for J; bases not matched to a gene: 8. The germline V gene has CDR1 MNHEY and CDR2 SMNVEV (reference sequence). CDR3 region: CASSFSAGELNTGELFF. The CDR3 nucleotides are TGTGCCAGCAGTTTCTCCGCGGGAGAGCTGAACACCGGGGAGCTGTTTTTT.

The gene calls are TRBV5-5 and TRBJ2-4; D is unclear. Germline V gene sequence: CDR1 SGHKS, CDR2 YYEKEE (reference sequence). The CDR3 spans 15 residues. Trimming removed 2 bases at V and 8 bases at J, with 17 bases between. The CDR3, as DNA: TGTGCCAGCAGCTTCGGGTACTCGCCGAGAGACATTCAGTACTTC. It specifies CASSFGYSPRDIQYF.

V and J are TRBV7-2 and TRBJ1-1; D perhaps matches TRBD1 (5 bases). The V end was cut by 7 bases, the J end by 4 bases, with 10 bases between. This CDR3 is 12 amino acids long. Germline CDR1 and CDR2: SGHTA and FQGNSA. The CDR3 coding sequence is TGTGCCAGCAACAACGGGGGCACTGAAGCTTTCTTT. This translates into CASNNGGTEAFF. The full variable domain, in which reference TRBV7-2 and TRBJ1-1 provide the parts outside the CDR3, is GAGVSQSPSNKVTEKGKDVELRCDPISGHTALYWYRQSLGQGLEFLIYFQGNSAPDKSGLPSDRFSAERTGGSVSTLTIQRTQQEDSAVYLCASNNGGTEAFFGQGTRLTVV.

This chain joins TRBV6-6 and TRBJ1-1; a possible D gene is TRBD1 (5 bases). CDR1 and CDR2 from the germline V gene are MNHNY and SVGAGI (reference sequence). Trimming took 2 bases from V and 7 from J, leaving 20 bases between them. There are 16 residues in the CDR3. CDR3 protein: CASSYDGAARADEAFF. The CDR3 nucleotides are TGTGCCAGCAGTTACGATGGGGCGGCCCGGGCTGATGAAGCTTTCTTT.

The V call is TRBV28, the J call TRBJ2-3, with 8 bases identical to TRBD1. Germline CDR1 is MDHEN and CDR2 is SYDVKM. V shed 2 bases, J shed 7 bases, and the junction held 5 bases outside the gene matches. This CDR3 region has 14 residues. The CDR3 is CASSLGTGAYTQYF. The CDR3 DNA follows: TGTGCCAGCAGTTTAGGGACAGGCGCATATACGCAGTATTTT.

The chain joins TRBV27 to TRBJ1-2; 10 bases map to TRBD1. Trimming cost V 6 bases and J 4 bases; bases outside gene matches: 8. The CDR3 has 15 residues. Germline CDR1 and CDR2: MNHEY and SMNVEV (reference sequence). CDR3 residues: CASSSPGTGAYGYTF. DNA of the CDR3: TGTGCCAGCAGCTCGCCCGGGACAGGGGCCTATGGCTACACCTTC.

The chain is built from TRBV19 and TRBJ1-5; no firm D call. This CDR3 has 15 amino acids. V dropped 5 bases and J dropped 0 bases, with 11 bases sitting between them. CDR1 LNHDA and CDR2 SQIVND come from the germline V gene (reference sequence). The CDR3: CASSPRSYSNQPQHF. The CDR3 DNA follows: TGTGCCAGTAGTCCCCGGAGTTATAGCAATCAGCCCCAGCATTTT.

The DNA for the CDR3 is TGTGCCAGCAGTGAATCGGAGGGGGCTGTCTACAATGAGCAGTTCTTC. It codes for CASSESEGAVYNEQFF. This chain joins TRBV2 and TRBJ2-1, with TRBD1 as a possible D gene (7 bases). The CDR3 contains 16 residues. Germline V gives CDR1 SNHLY, CDR2 FYNNEI. Trimming left V 2 bases short and J 3 bases short, with 14 bases between.

V gene TRBV10-3 combines with J gene TRBJ1-1; 9 bases map to TRBD1. V shed 4 bases and J 7 bases; nucleotides not matched to a gene: 4. The CDR3 has 13 residues. Germline-derived CDR1 and CDR2 are ENHRY and SYGVKD. In nucleotides, the CDR3 is TGTGCCATCAGTGGGACAGGGGAAGGTGAAGCTTTCTTT. Protein sequence: CAISGTGEGEAFF.

The gene calls are TRBV19 and TRBJ2-3; D unresolved. V lost 6 bases and J lost 5, with 18 bases in between. The CDR3 has 15 residues. Germline V gene data show CDR1 as LNHDA and CDR2 as SQIVND (reference sequence). This chain's CDR3 is CASRQSRRFEDTQYF. For the CDR3, the DNA is TGTGCCAGTAGACAGAGCCGACGGTTTGAAGATACGCAGTATTTT.

CDR3 in DNA: TGTGCCAGCAGTCCGGGACTTGACGGCCTTGGAAACACCATATATTTT. Translation gives CASSPGLDGLGNTIYF. V gene TRBV2 combines with J gene TRBJ1-3; weak D call: TRBD1 (5 bases). Germline V gene lookup returns CDR1 SNHLY and CDR2 FYNNEI. This CDR3 region has 16 residues. V was pared by 5 bases and J by 3 bases, with 17 bases between.

The chain is built from TRBV5-8 and TRBJ1-2; D gene uncertain. V was shortened by 3 bases and J by 2 bases, with 8 bases between the two germline ends. Germline V CDR1 and CDR2: SGHTS, YDEGEE. The CDR3 contains 13 residues. In DNA form, the CDR3 reads TGTGCCAGCAGCTCCGACAAGAACTATGGCTACACCTTC. Its protein product is CASSSDKNYGYTF.

This clone was seen more than once but under ten times. The chain joins TRBV28 to TRBJ1-1; D is unclear. CDR1 is MDHEN, CDR2 SYDVKM, per germline. The CDR3 consists of 16 residues. The V gene lost 6 bases and the J gene lost 0 bases, with 17 bases spanning the gap. CDR3 bases: TGTGCCAGCAGGACTCCCCGGGGAATCATGAACACTGAAGCTTTCTTT. Residues: CASRTPRGIMNTEAFF.

V is TRBV12-5 and J is TRBJ2-5; a possible D gene is TRBD1 (6 bases). Between the trimmed V and J ends, which lost 1 base and 7 bases, there was a span of 10 bases. Germline V gives CDR1 LGHNT, CDR2 FRNRAP. The CDR3 runs to 13 residues. In DNA, the CDR3 is TGTGCTAGTGGTTTGGGGCAGGGGAGGACCCAGTACTTC. It yields the protein CASGLGQGRTQYF.

The chain couples TRBV7-2 to TRBJ2-5; weak D call: TRBD2 (6 bases). Trimming took off 5 bases at V and 4 bases at J, with 11 bases between the two ends. The CDR3 runs to 13 residues. CDR1 and CDR2 (germline): SGHTA, FQGNSA. CDR3 amino acids: CASSREYRETQYF. Here the CDR3 DNA reads TGTGCCAGCAGCCGGGAGTACCGAGAGACCCAGTACTTC.